Listed below are T cell receptor beta chains from one sample, sequenced in a study of blood T cell repertoires in COVID-19. Method: immunoSEQ multiplex PCR; TCRdb's copy keeps in-frame clones and lacks some. Of fewer than 250,000 clones listed, 80% to 90% are singletons. The sequencing input was PBMCs or T cells enriched from blood (not recorded which). All receptors derive from a man in his fifties or sixties who had been exposed to COVID-19. CDR3s include the opening cysteine and the closing phenylalanine or tryptophan. D genes are given only for firm matches. A row's size may be missing; if present it is once, few, many or a size class.

>few|NA|TRBJ2-5|TRBV5-1
TGCGCCAGCAGCACTAACGGACTGTCCCAAGAGACCCAGTACTTC
CASSTNGLSQETQYF
>once|NA|TRBJ2-3|TRBV15
TGTGCCACCAGCAGAGATAATACAGATACGCAGTATTTT
CATSRDNTDTQYF
>NA|TRBD2|TRBJ2-3|TRBV6-4
TGTGCCAGCAGTGACTCAGCGGGGGGGCCAGATACGCAGTATTTT
CASSDSAGGPDTQYF
>NA|NA|TRBJ2-1|TRBV5-1
TGCGCCAGCAGCTTGGACAGACAAGCCAATGAGCAGTTCTTC
CASSLDRQANEQFF
>NA|NA|TRBJ1-2|TRBV5-6
TGTGCCAGCAGCTTGATTGGGGGCGGTGGCTACACCTTC
CASSLIGGGGYTF
>NA|NA|TRBJ1-1|TRBV28
TGTGCCAGCAGTTTATCGGTAAACACTGAAGCTTTCTTT
CASSLSVNTEAFF
>NA|NA|TRBJ2-3|TRBV11-3
TGTGCCAGCCGGGTTGACGGGAGCACAGATACGCAGTATTTT
CASRVDGSTDTQYF
>NA|TRBD2|TRBJ2-5|TRBV29-1
TGCAGCGTTTTTTTGCGGGGGGACCAAGAGACCCAGTACTTC
CSVFLRGDQETQYF
>once|NA|TRBJ1-2|TRBV18
TGTGCCAGCTCACCACTGGAAGCGAATGGCTACACCTTC
CASSPLEANGYTF
>NA|TRBD1|TRBJ1-6|TRBV5-4
TGTGCCAGCAGCCTGACAGGGGGCGAGACACCCCTCCACTTT
CASSLTGGETPLHF
>NA|NA|TRBJ1-2|TRBV28
TGTGCCAGCAACTTAGGAGGGGCCAAGGTTGGTGGCTACACCTTC
CASNLGGAKVGGYTF
>few|TRBD1|TRBJ1-2|TRBV7-9
TGTGCCAGCAGCTTAGCAGGGGGCAACTATGGCTACACCTTC
CASSLAGGNYGYTF
>NA|NA|TRBJ1-1|TRBV11-2
TGTGCCAGCAGCTTAATTACAGGGATAATGAACACTGAAGCTTTCTTT
CASSLITGIMNTEAFF
>NA|NA|TRBJ1-2|TRBV28
TGTGCCAGCAGTCTAGACTACTATGGCTACACCTTC
CASSLDYYGYTF
>NA|NA|TRBJ1-2|TRBV4-1
TGCGCCAGCAGCCAAGCCATCCCCCGGGGAAATAACTATGGCTACACCTTC
CASSQAIPRGNNYGYTF
>NA|NA|TRBJ2-7|TRBV2
TGTGCCAGCAGTGAACTTTCGTGGGCCTCCAAAAGCCATACCATTTACGAGCAGTACTTC
CASSELSWASKSHTIYEQYF
>NA|NA|TRBJ1-5|TRBV5-1
TGCGCCAGCAGCCCCCTCGGACAGCATAATCAGCCCCAGCATTTT
CASSPLGQHNQPQHF
>NA|NA|TRBJ2-1|TRBV27
TGTGCCAGCAGTTTAGTAGCAGCTTTTAATGAGCAGTTCTTC
CASSLVAAFNEQFF
>NA|TRBD1|TRBJ1-2|TRBV5-1
TGCGCCAGCACGGAACCGGGACAGGGGTGGAGTGGCTACACCTTC
CASTEPGQGWSGYTF
>NA|TRBD1|TRBJ2-1|TRBV6-5
TGTGCCAGCAGTTGGGACAGGGCGCCGGACAATGAGCAGTTCTTC
CASSWDRAPDNEQFF
>NA|TRBD1|TRBJ1-5|TRBV19
TGTGCCAGTAGTCTGACAGGGATTAGCAATCAGCCCCAGCATTTT
CASSLTGISNQPQHF
>NA|TRBD1|TRBJ2-1|TRBV7-2
TGTGCCAGCAGCTCCCGGGACAGGGGGATCGATGAGCAGTTCTTC
CASSSRDRGIDEQFF
>NA|NA|TRBJ2-3|TRBV25-1
TGTGCCAGCAGTGACTTTACAGATACGCAGTATTTT
CASSDFTDTQYF
>NA|TRBD2|TRBJ2-1|TRBV5-5
TGTGCCAGCGTCCCCGTTAGCGGGAGGGAGGGATACAATGAGCAGTTCTTC
CASVPVSGREGYNEQFF
>NA|TRBD2|TRBJ2-7|TRBV5-1
TGCGCCAGCAGCCCGTCTAGCGGGGGTATCTCCTACGAGCAGTACTTC
CASSPSSGGISYEQYF
>NA|TRBD2|TRBJ2-2|TRBV5-1
TGCGCCAGCAATATAGCGGGAGGGCCGGTTATCACCGGGGAGCTGTTTTTT
CASNIAGGPVITGELFF
>NA|TRBD1|TRBJ1-6|TRBV28
TGTGCCAGCAAAGGGGGCAGGGTAGCCTCACCCCTCCACTTT
CASKGGRVASPLHF
>NA|TRBD2|TRBJ2-1|TRBV18
TGTGCCAGCTCATTCAGACTAGCGGAGGGGGGGGAGCAGTTCTTC
CASSFRLAEGGEQFF
>once|TRBD1|TRBJ1-1|TRBV18
TGTGCCAGCTCACTTCTGGACAGGTTTGAAGCTTTCTTT
CASSLLDRFEAFF
>once|TRBD2|TRBJ2-1|TRBV5-1
TGCGCCAGCAGCCCGCAGGTCGGGGGGGCCTCCTACAATGAGCAGTTCTTC
CASSPQVGGASYNEQFF
>NA|NA|TRBJ2-1|TRBV10-3
TGTGCCATCAGTGAGTCAGGGGGGGACTCCTACAATGAGCAGTTCTTC
CAISESGGDSYNEQFF
>NA|NA|TRBJ1-6|TRBV5-1
TGCGCCAGCAGCTTAGCCGGTAACTCACCCCTCCACTTT
CASSLAGNSPLHF
>NA|NA|TRBJ1-2|TRBV6-5
TGTGCCAGCAGTCCTGTGACAGACTATGGCTACACCTTC
CASSPVTDYGYTF
>NA|TRBD1|TRBJ2-5|TRBV5-1
TGCGCCAGCAGCTGGGGGACAGGGGGCGAGGAGACCCAGTACTTC
CASSWGTGGEETQYF
>NA|NA|TRBJ2-2|TRBV11-1
TGTGCCAGCAGCTTCGCGGGTTACACCGGGGAGCTGTTTTTT
CASSFAGYTGELFF
>NA|TRBD1|TRBJ1-6|TRBV18
TGTGCCAGCTCACCACAAGGGGGCGCGAATTCACCCCTCCACTTT
CASSPQGGANSPLHF
>NA|TRBD1|TRBJ2-1|TRBV6-5
TGTGCCAGCCGGGACAGCTCCTACAATGAGCAGTTCTTC
CASRDSSYNEQFF
>NA|TRBD2|TRBJ2-1|TRBV5-1
TGCGCCAGCAGCTCAGCGGGAGATGGAACCTACAATGAGCAGTTCTTC
CASSSAGDGTYNEQFF
>NA|NA|TRBJ1-4|TRBV5-4
TGTGCCAGCAGTATCCAGGGGAGATTAGATGAAAAACTGTTTTTT
CASSIQGRLDEKLFF
>NA|NA|TRBJ2-1|TRBV5-6
TGTGCCAGCAGCCCTAGAGATAAGTACTACTCCTACAATGAGCAGTTCTTC
CASSPRDKYYSYNEQFF
>NA|NA|TRBJ2-7|TRBV7-8
TGTGCCAGCAGCTCAAGGGGCAGAACACCATCCTACGAGCAGTACTTC
CASSSRGRTPSYEQYF
>once|NA|TRBJ1-2|TRBV7-9
TGTGCCAGCAGCCAAAACAGGGATAATGGCTACACCTTC
CASSQNRDNGYTF
>NA|NA|TRBJ2-3|TRBV3-1/TRBV3-2
TGTGCCAGCAGCCAAGATTACACCGATACGCAGTATTTT
CASSQDYTDTQYF
>NA|TRBD1|TRBJ1-1|TRBV15
TGTGCCACCAGCAGAGGACAGGGGCTTTTTGAAGCTTTCTTT
CATSRGQGLFEAFF
>NA|NA|TRBJ1-1|TRBV3-1/TRBV3-2
TGTGCCAGCAGCCAGCCTGCGGGAAGGAACACTGAAGCTTTCTTT
CASSQPAGRNTEAFF
>once|TRBD1|TRBJ2-5|TRBV28
TGTGCCAGCACCACCACCGGGGACAGGCGGCCGGGGACCCAGTACTTC
CASTTTGDRRPGTQYF
>NA|NA|TRBJ2-3|TRBV18
TGTGCCAGCTTCACTCAAGGAGGCAGGGGCGGCACAGATACGCAGTATTTT
CASFTQGGRGGTDTQYF
>NA|NA|TRBJ1-2|TRBV18
TGTGCCAGCTCAACGTCAAGGGAGGATGGCTACACCTTC
CASSTSREDGYTF